A single sample is the source of the 16 T cell receptor beta chains below, sequenced in a study of cytomegalovirus exposure and HLA in healthy donors. In the PCR, 60 Vbeta and 13 Jbeta primers were used. Using immunoSEQ multiplex PCR, the repertoire was profiled, and TCRdb retains in-frame clones only, with some absent. This sample has 80,000 to 100,000 clones, with 69% found just once. The sample taken for sequencing was PBMCs. The source is a female donor in good health and CMV-seronegative.

This clone was observed a handful of times. J is TRBJ2-7 and V is TRBV29-1; 8 bases agree with TRBD1. Germline V lookup: CDR1 SQVTM, CDR2 ANQGSEA. The CDR3 contains 16 residues. V shed 4 bases, J shed 0 bases, and the junction held 11 bases outside the gene matches. The CDR3 DNA sequence: TGCAGCGTTGTCAGAGGGACAGGCAAAAGCTCCTACGAGCAGTACTTC. Its protein is CSVVRGTGKSSYEQYF.

The chain has TRBV13 and TRBJ2-2; 10 nucleotides agree with TRBD2. This CDR3 has 18 amino acids. Per the germline V gene, CDR1 is PRHDT and CDR2 is FYEKMQ (reference sequence). V lost 2 bases to trimming and J lost 4 bases; unmatched junction nucleotides: 10. In DNA form, the CDR3 reads TGTGCCAGCAGCTTATGGCTAGCGGGAGATTGGGGCACCGGGGAGCTGTTTTTT. Amino acid sequence: CASSLWLAGDWGTGELFF.

As regards this clone: Its ends do not fully match the called genes, so a read error is possible. CDR3 in amino acids: CASRRDRGTGELFF. CDR3 coding DNA: TGTGCCAGCAGGAGGGACAGAGGGACCGGGGAGCTGTTTTTT. The J gene is TRBJ2-2, the V gene TRBV10-1; weak D call: TRBD1 (7 bases). Germline assignment: CDR1 WNHNN and CDR2 SYGVQD (reference sequence). The length of the CDR3 is 14 residues.

V and J are TRBV13 and TRBJ1-3; D gene uncertain. V lost 5 bases, J lost 4 bases, and 15 bases lay in between. CDR1 is PRHDT, CDR2 FYEKMQ, per germline (reference sequence). CDR3 size: 15 residues. The CDR3 sequence: CASSGIGGKGNTIYF. CDR3 coding DNA: TGTGCCAGCAGCGGTATCGGCGGGAAAGGAAACACCATATATTTT.

This clone turned up a few times. This rearrangement joins TRBV7-9 to TRBJ2-1, with a possible D match to TRBD2 (7 bases). Looked up from germline, CDR1 is SEHNR and CDR2 is FQNEAQ (reference sequence). V dropped 5 bases and J dropped 3 bases, with 17 bases sitting between them. The CDR3 is 16 amino acids. The CDR3 loop reads CASSPLTGGHYNEQFF. The DNA for the CDR3 is TGTGCCAGCAGCCCTCTTACGGGGGGCCACTACAATGAGCAGTTCTTC.

In its sample, this clone was seen a few times. The chain uses TRBV18 and TRBJ2-1; TRBD2 matches 9 bases. This CDR3 comprises 18 residues. Trimming cost V 1 base and J 2 bases; bases outside gene matches: 9. Per the germline V gene, CDR1 is KGHSH and CDR2 is LQKENI. The CDR3 coding sequence is TGTGCCAGCTCACCACAACTTTTAGCGGGGGCCACCTACAATGAGCAGTTCTTC. Amino acids: CASSPQLLAGATYNEQFF.

This clone was picked up a small number of times. V and J are TRBV2 and TRBJ2-1, with TRBD1 matching over 8 bases. CDR1 is SNHLY and CDR2 is FYNNEI in the germline V gene. J lost 5 bases, V lost 4 bases, and 4 bases had no gene match. There are 14 residues in the CDR3. CDR3 sequence: CASSGQGSHNEQFF. The CDR3 DNA is TGTGCCAGCAGTGGACAGGGGTCTCACAATGAGCAGTTCTTC.

The chain combines TRBV5-5 with TRBJ2-7; 7 bases fit TRBD1. The CDR3 has 14 residues. Germline CDR1 and CDR2: SGHKS and YYEKEE (reference sequence). Trimming took 3 bases from V and 2 from J; bases not matched to a gene: 5. CDR3 sequence: CASSSGQLTYEQYF. CDR3 sequence (DNA): TGTGCCAGCAGCTCGGGACAGCTCACCTACGAGCAGTACTTC.

As concerns this clone: Distinct nucleotide sequences in the sample also encode this CDR3. This rearrangement joins TRBV29-1 to TRBJ2-7, with D maybe TRBD2 (5 bases). The V end lost 3 bases, the J end lost 0 bases, and 9 bases lay between the germline ends. The CDR3 runs 13 residues. Germline V gene lookup returns CDR1 SQVTM and CDR2 ANQGSEA. The CDR3 sequence: CSVDSGNSYEQYF. CDR3 DNA sequence: TGCAGCGTTGATTCGGGGAACTCCTACGAGCAGTACTTC.

The table lists this clone with a few counts. V gene TRBV11-2 combines with J gene TRBJ2-2; D gene ambiguous. Germline values: CDR1 SGHAT, CDR2 FQNNGV. The CDR3 sequence is 18 residues long. The V end lost 3 bases, the J end lost 0 bases, and 17 bases lay between the germline ends. The DNA of the CDR3 is TGTGCCAGCAGCTTTTTTTCAAGGATGCGGACGAACACCGGGGAGCTGTTTTTT. This codes for CASSFFSRMRTNTGELFF.

The chain has TRBV15 and TRBJ2-3; D possibly corresponds to TRBD1 (5 bases). Trimming pared 0 bases from V and 4 bases from J, leaving 11 bases between. Germline V gene sequence: CDR1 LNHNV, CDR2 YYDKDF (reference sequence). The CDR3 length is 15 residues. The CDR3 is CATSRDPTVADTQYF. In DNA form, the CDR3 reads TGTGCCACCAGCAGAGACCCGACAGTTGCAGATACGCAGTATTTT.

The V and J genes are TRBV6-4 and TRBJ2-3; 8 bases match TRBD2. Unmatched junction bases numbered 7, after V lost 6 bases and J lost 2 bases. Germline values: CDR1 MRHNA, CDR2 SNTAGT. CDR3 length: 15 residues. CDR3 DNA: TGTGCCAGCAGCTCCGGACTAGCCGACACAGATACGCAGTATTTT. Its translation: CASSSGLADTDTQYF.

The chain joins TRBV14 to TRBJ2-7; D remains ambiguous. The V end lost 5 bases, the J end lost 6 bases, and 26 bases lay between the germline ends. The CDR3 spans 17 residues. CDR1 is SGHDN, CDR2 FVKESK, per germline. CDR3 loop: CASSLHVLSTSSREQYF. CDR3 DNA: TGTGCCAGCAGCTTGCACGTTCTTTCTACGAGCTCCCGCGAGCAGTACTTC.

The genes are TRBV7-6 and TRBJ1-1; 8 bases match TRBD1. The CDR3 is 13 residues long. Trimming cost V 6 bases and J 5 bases; bases outside gene matches: 5. The V gene's germline CDR1 is SGHVS and CDR2 FNYEAQ. In nucleotides, the CDR3 is TGTGCCAGCAGTCCGGACAGGGAGACTGAAGCTTTCTTT. This gives the protein CASSPDRETEAFF.

V usage is TRBV19 and J usage is TRBJ1-6; a weak D match, TRBD1 (5 bases). Germline V lookup: CDR1 LNHDA, CDR2 SQIVND (reference sequence). This CDR3 spans 16 amino acids. The V gene lost 4 bases and the J gene lost 4 bases, with 14 bases spanning the gap. The CDR3 spells CASSSTAGVYNSPLHF. The CDR3 nucleotides read TGTGCCAGTAGTAGTACAGCGGGGGTATATAATTCACCCCTCCACTTT.

The chain recombines TRBV7-2 with TRBJ1-2, with TRBD1 matching 8 bases. Unmatched junction bases numbered 5, after V lost 1 base and J lost 4 bases. Germline V gene data show CDR1 as SGHTA and CDR2 as FQGNSA. CDR3 length: 15 residues. The chain's CDR3 is CASSLVGDRFYGYTF. The CDR3 nucleotides read TGTGCCAGCAGCTTAGTAGGGGACAGGTTCTATGGCTACACCTTC.